Presented here are 28 T cell receptor beta chains from one specimen sequenced in a study of T cell clonotyping in hematopoietic cell transplantation. Sequencing was performed with immunoSEQ multiplex PCR; in TCRdb, only in-frame clones are kept and a portion is missing. The sample yields 7,000 or so clones, about 98% seen once. Specimen: PBMCs, collected 30 days after allogeneic stem cell transplant. The receptors here all came from a male patient aged 60-69 years who had an allogeneic stem cell transplant from a related donor, so the T cells may come from the graft donor. Some clones in this sample may be carry-over from other donors' samples.

The chain is built from TRBV11-3 and TRBJ2-2, with 7 bases that match TRBD2. Trimming removed 4 bases from V and 4 bases from J; junction bases left unmatched: 3. Germline V CDR1 and CDR2: SGHNT, YENEEA. The CDR3 is 14 amino acids. DNA of the CDR3: TGTGCCAGCAGCTCGTGGGGGGGCACCGGGGAGCTGTTTTTT. Protein sequence: CASSSWGGTGELFF.

The V gene is TRBV4-2, the J gene TRBJ1-1; D is uncertain. The ends were cut back, 0 bases at V and 0 bases at J, with 8 bases in the middle. The CDR3 runs to 15 residues. Germline V gene sequence: CDR1 LGHNA, CDR2 YNFKEQ. The CDR3 loop reads CASSQDLTLNTEAFF. The CDR3, as DNA: TGTGCCAGCAGCCAAGACCTGACACTGAACACTGAAGCTTTCTTT.

This sequence joins TRBV5-4 and TRBJ2-2; 7 bases are a match to TRBD2. Trimming took 4 bases from V and 4 from J; bases not matched to a gene: 10. Germline CDR1 and CDR2: SGHNT and YYREEE (reference sequence). The CDR3 runs 16 residues. The CDR3 DNA is TGTGCCAGCAGCCGGATTCTCGGGGAGGGCACCGGGGAGCTGTTTTTT. Protein: CASSRILGEGTGELFF.

This clone was picked up one time. The rearrangement uses TRBV11-1 and TRBJ2-7, with TRBD2 matching 12 bases. The V gene's germline CDR1 is SGHAT and CDR2 FQDESV (reference sequence). The CDR3 loop spans 15 amino acids. J lost 0 bases, V lost 4 bases, and 1 base had no gene match. The CDR3 DNA follows: TGTGCCAGCAGCTGGACTAGCGGGGCCTCCTACGAGCAGTACTTC. It codes for CASSWTSGASYEQYF. Supplemented by reference TRBV11-1 and TRBJ2-7, the full variable domain reads EAEVAQSPRYKITEKSQAVAFWCDPISGHATLYWYRQILGQGPELLVQFQDESVVDDSQLPKDRFSAERLKGVDSTLKIQPAELGDSAMYLCASSWTSGASYEQYFGPGTRLTVT.

The V call is TRBV4-3, the J call TRBJ1-6; perhaps TRBD1 as D (5 bases). The length of the CDR3 is 16 residues. Between the trimmed V and J ends, which lost 0 bases and 7 bases, there was a span of 13 bases. Germline V gene lookup returns CDR1 LGHNA and CDR2 YSLEER. CDR3 protein: CASSQETLGDNSPLHF. In nucleotides, the CDR3 is TGCGCCAGCAGCCAAGAGACGTTGGGGGACAATTCACCCCTCCACTTT.

The chain recombines TRBV5-1 with TRBJ1-1; D remains unclear. V lost 0 bases and J 4 bases, leaving 13 bases between the germline ends. CDR1 and CDR2 from the germline V gene are SGHRS and YFSETQ. The CDR3 sequence is 15 residues long. CDR3 sequence reads: CASSLDAGLGTEAFF. In nucleotides, the CDR3 is TGCGCCAGCAGCTTGGATGCGGGGTTGGGCACTGAAGCTTTCTTT.

This sequence joins TRBV5-1 and TRBJ1-3; no reliable D call. Trimming pared 0 bases from V and 3 bases from J, leaving 7 bases between. Germline V lookup: CDR1 SGHRS, CDR2 YFSETQ. This CDR3 region has 14 residues. The CDR3 region has the DNA TGCGCCAGCAGCTTGGATTCAGGTGGAAACACCATATATTTT. The encoded protein is CASSLDSGGNTIYF.

The chain employs TRBV6-5 and TRBJ1-5, with TRBD1 as a possible D gene (5 bases). The V gene's germline CDR1 is MNHEY and CDR2 SVGAGI. Trimming stripped 6 bases from V and 4 bases from J, with 10 bases between. The CDR3 length is 13 residues. This CDR3 is CASRGHRNQPQHF. CDR3 nucleotide sequence: TGTGCCAGCAGAGGACACCGAAATCAGCCCCAGCATTTT.

The chain employs TRBV4-1 and TRBJ2-5; D is unresolved. The germline V gene encodes CDR1 MGHRA and CDR2 YSYEKL. There are 13 residues in the CDR3. V lost 2 bases and J 1 base, leaving 5 bases between the germline ends. The CDR3 loop is CASSQPGQETQYF. The CDR3 bases are TGCGCCAGCAGCCAACCGGGCCAAGAGACCCAGTACTTC.

This chain connects TRBV25-1 to TRBJ1-2; 7 bases fit TRBD1. V lost 5 bases, J lost 4 bases, and 4 bases stayed unmatched. The CDR3 consists of 13 residues. Germline V gene sequence: CDR1 MGHDK, CDR2 SYGVNS. As DNA, the CDR3 is TGTGCCAGCAGTCTCGGGACAGTCTATGGCTACACCTTC. Residues: CASSLGTVYGYTF.

The chain employs TRBV9 and TRBJ2-5, with TRBD1 identical over 9 bases. In germline, CDR1 is SGDLS, CDR2 YYNGEE. Losses at the gene ends were 4 bases for V and 4 bases for J; bases not matched to a gene: 11. The CDR3 runs 16 residues. The CDR3 reads CASSPLGTGYGETQYF. CDR3 in DNA: TGTGCCAGCAGCCCCCTCGGGACAGGGTATGGAGAGACCCAGTACTTC.

This clone was seen a single time. The V gene is TRBV11-1, the J gene TRBJ2-7, with 7 positions matching TRBD1. V lost 1 base and J lost 3; bases outside the gene matches: 0. This CDR3 contains 13 residues. In germline, CDR1 is SGHAT, CDR2 FQDESV (reference sequence). The CDR3 DNA reads TGTGCCAGCAGCTTAGGGACAGGCTACGAGCAGTACTTC. It encodes CASSLGTGYEQYF.

The gene calls are TRBV7-2 and TRBJ2-7; a weak D match, TRBD1 (8 bases). Trimming stripped 5 bases from V and 3 bases from J, with 20 bases between. Germline loops: CDR1 SGHTA, CDR2 FQGNSA. The CDR3 length is 16 residues. The CDR3 is CASSTGGGQEVYEQYF. The CDR3 DNA reads as TGTGCCAGCAGCACTGGGGGGGGACAGGAAGTCTACGAGCAGTACTTC.

The chain couples TRBV18 to TRBJ1-4; D might be TRBD1 (5 bases). This CDR3 comprises 12 residues. Germline-derived CDR1 and CDR2 are KGHSH and LQKENI. V was pared by 5 bases and J by 8 bases, with 9 bases between. The CDR3 loop reads CASSAGSEKLFF. CDR3 bases: TGTGCCAGCTCAGCAGGGAGCGAAAAACTGTTTTTT.

This chain uses TRBV4-1 with TRBJ1-2; D call uncertain. The ends were cut back, 0 bases at V and 4 bases at J, with 6 bases in the middle. Germline CDR1 is MGHRA and CDR2 is YSYEKL. The CDR3 contains 13 residues. Here the CDR3 DNA reads TGCGCCAGCAGCCAAGAGACCCGCTATGGCTACACCTTC. Translation: CASSQETRYGYTF.

This clone was counted once. The rearrangement uses TRBV30 and TRBJ2-5, with 11 bases matching TRBD1. This CDR3 region has 16 residues. The germline CDR1 and CDR2 sequences are GTSNPN and SVGIG (reference sequence). The junction had 8 bases not matched to a gene; V was cut back by 2 bases and J by 3 bases. The chain's CDR3 is CAWSTTGTGGKETQYF. The CDR3 nucleotides read TGTGCCTGGAGTACGACCGGGACAGGGGGGAAAGAGACCCAGTACTTC.

The chain has TRBV5-4 and TRBJ1-2; no firm D call. V shed 0 bases and J shed 4 bases, with 7 bases lying between them. Germline V CDR1 and CDR2: SGHNT, YYREEE (reference sequence). The CDR3 consists of 13 residues. The CDR3: CASSLDRAYGYTF. CDR3 DNA: TGTGCCAGCAGCTTGGATAGGGCCTATGGCTACACCTTC.

This clone was found once. The rearrangement uses TRBV29-1 and TRBJ1-1; D gene ambiguous. Trimming shortened V by 0 bases and J by 4 bases, and 12 bases separated the two germline ends. This CDR3 is 14 amino acids long. From germline, CDR1 is SQVTM and CDR2 ANQGSEA. Written as DNA, the CDR3 is TGCAGCGTTGAAGATCAAAGCGGCTTCACTGAAGCTTTCTTT. It translates to CSVEDQSGFTEAFF. The whole variable domain, remainder taken from reference TRBV29-1 and TRBJ1-1, is SAVISQKPSRDICQRGTSLTIQCQVDSQVTMMFWYRQQPGQSLTLIATANQGSEATYESGFVIDKFPISRPNLTFSTLTVSNMSPEDSSIYLCSVEDQSGFTEAFFGQGTRLTVV.

The chain uses TRBV2 and TRBJ1-2; 10 bases map to TRBD1. The length of the CDR3 is 14 residues. Germline assignment: CDR1 SNHLY and CDR2 FYNNEI. V lost 8 bases, J lost 3 bases, and 6 bases stayed unmatched. The CDR3 loop is CASGKGQGYYGYTF. CDR3 sequence (DNA): TGTGCCAGCGGGAAGGGACAGGGGTACTATGGCTACACCTTC.

This chain uses TRBV11-3 with TRBJ2-1; D remains ambiguous. The CDR3 runs 16 residues. V lost 2 bases to trimming and J lost 3 bases, with 14 bases between them. Germline assignment: CDR1 SGHNT and CDR2 YENEEA. The CDR3 DNA reads TGTGCCAGCAGCTTATCTGCGACTTGGGGCTACAATGAGCAGTTCTTC. Translated, it gives CASSLSATWGYNEQFF. Full variable domain (missing parts from reference TRBV11-3 and TRBJ2-1): EAGVVQSPRYKIIEKKQPVAFWCNPISGHNTLYWYLQNLGQGPELLIRYENEEAVDDSQLPKDRFSAERLKGVDSTLKIQPAELGDSAVYLCASSLSATWGYNEQFFGPGTRLTVL.

The chain is built from TRBV25-1 and TRBJ2-6; D may correspond to TRBD1 or TRBD2 (5 bases each). Trimming removed 5 bases from V and 0 bases from J, with 14 bases in between. Germline V gene lookup returns CDR1 MGHDK and CDR2 SYGVNS. This CDR3 comprises 17 residues. CDR3 amino acids: CASSPWAGSSGANVLTF. In DNA form, the CDR3 reads TGTGCCAGCAGTCCGTGGGCAGGGAGCTCTGGGGCCAACGTCCTGACTTTC. The variable domain in full, completed from reference TRBV25-1 and TRBJ2-6, reads EADIYQTPRYLVIGTGKKITLECSQTMGHDKMYWYQQDPGMELHLIHYSYGVNSTEKGDLSSESTVSRIRTEHFPLTLESARPSHTSQYLCASSPWAGSSGANVLTFGAGSRLTVL.

V is TRBV28 and J is TRBJ1-2; no clear D gene. V dropped 5 bases and J dropped 8 bases, with 12 bases sitting between them. Germline V gene sequence: CDR1 MDHEN, CDR2 SYDVKM. The CDR3 is made up of 12 amino acids. The DNA of the CDR3 is TGTGCCAGCAGTCGCTCTCTGAGCGGCTACACCTTC. Its translation: CASSRSLSGYTF.

The V and J genes are TRBV10-2 and TRBJ1-6, with a weak D call TRBD1 (6 bases). Between the trimmed V and J ends, which lost 9 bases and 7 bases, there was a span of 13 bases. The CDR3 spans 13 residues. CDR1 WSHSY and CDR2 SAAADI come from the germline V gene. The CDR3, as DNA: TGCGCCAGTAGGGCAGGGGTAAATTCACCCCTCCACTTT. As protein: CASRAGVNSPLHF.

This clone showed up just a few times. The rearrangement uses TRBV30 and TRBJ1-6; D is unresolved. CDR3 size: 17 residues. The germline V gene has CDR1 GTSNPN and CDR2 SVGIG (reference sequence). Deletions cut 5 bases from V and 0 bases from J, with 17 bases between. CDR3: CAWGELMGSSYNSPLHF. The CDR3 DNA is TGTGCCTGGGGTGAGCTGATGGGGAGCTCCTATAATTCACCCCTCCACTTT.

The chain links TRBV19 to TRBJ1-4, with 8 bases identical to TRBD1. This CDR3 has 14 amino acids. V shed 4 bases and J 4 bases; nucleotides not matched to a gene: 2. Germline lookup yields CDR1 LNHDA and CDR2 SQIVND (reference sequence). CDR3 region: CASSKDRDNEKLFF. CDR3 coding DNA: TGTGCCAGTAGTAAGGACAGGGATAATGAAAAACTGTTTTTT. Drawing the rest from reference TRBV19 and TRBJ1-4, the complete variable domain is DGGITQSPKYLFRKEGQNVTLSCEQNLNHDAMYWYRQDPGQGLRLIYYSQIVNDFQKGDIAEGYSVSREKKESFPLTVTSAQKNPTAFYLCASSKDRDNEKLFFGSGTQLSVL.

The chain couples TRBV30 to TRBJ1-1; 10 bases are shared with TRBD1. Germline V gene sequence: CDR1 GTSNPN, CDR2 SVGIG (reference sequence). With 3 bases clipped from V and 5 bases from J, the junction kept 3 bases outside the gene matches. CDR3 size: 13 residues. CDR3: CAWRDRGRTEAFF. The CDR3 bases are TGTGCCTGGAGAGACAGGGGGCGGACTGAAGCTTTCTTT.

The count of this clone is one. This chain joins TRBV7-9 and TRBJ1-1; D is unresolved. CDR3 length: 15 residues. Germline-derived CDR1 and CDR2 are SEHNR and FQNEAQ (reference sequence). Trimming shortened V by 4 bases and J by 4 bases, and 16 bases separated the two germline ends. CDR3 protein: CASSWVPAWGTEAFF. The CDR3 nucleotides read TGTGCCAGCAGCTGGGTACCCGCGTGGGGCACTGAAGCTTTCTTT.

The rearrangement joins TRBV6-5 to TRBJ1-1, with 9 positions matching TRBD1. The trim removed 6 bases at V and 1 base at J, leaving 6 bases unmatched. CDR3 size: 15 residues. The germline V gene encodes CDR1 MNHEY and CDR2 SVGAGI. DNA for the CDR3: TGTGCCAGCAGAACTACAGGGGGCGAGAACACTGAAGCTTTCTTT. Its translation: CASRTTGGENTEAFF.